The text below deals with one T cell receptor beta chain. The sample belongs to a study of CD8+ T cells in alopecia areata. For the study at large: Twice daily, treated patients received 5 to 10 mg of oral tofacitinib. Affected scalp percentage determined the severity score of treated patients.

As for treatment: oral pan-JAK inhibitor, 5-10 mg twice daily. Germline CDR1 and CDR2: SGHDT and YYEEEE. V lost 0 bases to trimming and J lost 5 bases, with 11 bases between them. The length of the CDR3 is 15 residues. Sequencing used cDNA as its template, made by extracting RNA and reverse transcribing it. Assay: immunoSEQ multiplex PCR; the TCRdb copy retains only in-frame clones and omits some. The sample lists 100,000 or so clones; about three fifths were seen once. The TCR was taken from a human donor with alopecia areata. V is TRBV5-6 and J is TRBJ1-4; D gene unclear. Sequencing was performed on CD8+ T cells sorted from blood, taken at approximately week 56, from a patient treated with tofacitinib. CDR3 sequence reads: CASSLGAVPNEKLFF. The DNA for the CDR3 is TGTGCCAGCAGCTTGGGAGCAGTCCCAAATGAAAAACTGTTTTTT.